A selection of T cell receptor beta chains follows, all from one sample in a study of T-cell reconstitution after alpha-beta-depleted transplantation in children. One entry per CDR3 protein, called by TCRdb with MiXCR from the PCR reads. This table holds 250,000 to 400,000 distinct CDR3 sequences, around 25% found once. This sample comprised PBMCs, mostly from graft donor cells, obtained 180 days after TCRalphabeta/CD19-depleted stem cell transplant. These TCRs come from a male patient aged 10 to 17 who had a stem cell transplant for acute lymphoblastic leukemia, so the T cells may come from the graft donor. CDR3s include the opening cysteine and the closing phenylalanine or tryptophan. D genes are given only for firm matches. Size is stated for part of the rows, as once, few or many counts, or as a class when the clone is expanded.

>few|TRBV19|.|TRBJ2-3
CASSIWAGITDTQYF
TGTGCCAGTAGTATTTGGGCTGGAATCACAGATACGCAGTATTTT
>.|TRBV29-1|.|TRBJ1-3
CSVGPLGSGNTIYF
TGCAGCGTTGGGCCTTTAGGCTCTGGAAACACCATATATTTT
>once|TRBV28|TRBD2|TRBJ2-5
CASSRLAAQETQYF
TGTGCCAGCAGCCGACTAGCGGCTCAAGAGACCCAGTACTTC
>few|TRBV20-1|TRBD1|TRBJ1-2
CSAADRGEEYGYTF
TGCAGTGCTGCCGACAGGGGGGAGGAATATGGCTACACCTTC
>.|TRBV7-3|TRBD2|TRBJ2-1
CASSKLTIAGEGSEQFF
TGTGCCAGCAGCAAACTAACAATAGCGGGAGAGGGGAGTGAGCAGTTCTTC
>.|TRBV7-9|TRBD2|TRBJ2-1
CASSPGLAGGKVNEQFF
TGTGCCAGCAGCCCGGGACTAGCGGGAGGAAAGGTAAATGAGCAGTTCTTC
>few|TRBV20-1|TRBD1|TRBJ2-5
CSATGGLETQYF
TGCAGTGCCACAGGGGGTCTAGAGACCCAGTACTTC
>.|TRBV20-1|.|TRBJ2-1
CSARVRLGSSYNEQFF
TGCAGTGCTAGAGTAAGGCTGGGCAGTTCCTACAATGAGCAGTTCTTC
>.|TRBV29-1|.|TRBJ2-7
CSVSPTASYEQYF
TGCAGCGTTTCCCCGACAGCTTCCTACGAGCAGTACTTC
>.|TRBV12-3/TRBV12-4|.|TRBJ2-3
CASRSSSGGTDTQYF
TGTGCCAGCAGATCTAGCTCTGGAGGTACAGATACGCAGTATTTT
>.|TRBV5-1|.|TRBJ2-7
CASSLGTGWNYEQYF
TGCGCCAGCAGCTTGGGTACAGGGTGGAACTACGAGCAGTACTTC
>.|TRBV20-1|.|TRBJ2-1
CSARAPYNEQFF
TGCAGTGCTAGAGCTCCATACAATGAGCAGTTCTTC
>.|TRBV5-1|TRBD1|TRBJ1-2
CASSSRDRDWIPYYGYTF
TGCGCCAGCAGCTCCCGGGACAGGGATTGGATCCCCTACTATGGCTACACCTTC
>few|TRBV4-1|TRBD2|TRBJ2-1
CASSLNEVAGGSYNEQFF
TGCGCCAGCAGCCTAAACGAGGTGGCGGGAGGATCTTACAATGAGCAGTTCTTC
>.|TRBV29-1|.|TRBJ2-4
CSVAGVLVKNIQYF
TGCAGCGTGGCAGGGGTTCTAGTCAAAAACATTCAGTACTTC
>.|TRBV9|.|TRBJ2-1
CASSVEFDNEQFF
TGTGCCAGCAGCGTTGAGTTTGACAATGAGCAGTTCTTC
>.|TRBV4-1|.|TRBJ1-2
CASRDTGARGYTF
TGCGCCAGCAGGGACACGGGGGCGCGAGGCTACACCTTC
>many|TRBV29-1|.|TRBJ2-5
CSVVRETQYF
TGCAGCGTTGTTCGTGAGACCCAGTACTTC
>.|TRBV7-9|.|TRBJ1-2
CASSLADGSWNYGYTF
TGTGCCAGCAGCTTAGCCGACGGCAGCTGGAACTATGGCTACACCTTC
>few|TRBV7-6|TRBD2|TRBJ2-1
CASSSTSGRRHEQFF
TGTGCCAGCAGCTCGACTAGCGGGAGAAGACATGAGCAGTTCTTC
>few|TRBV6-5|TRBD1|TRBJ2-3
CASSSGTVPLVTDTQYF
TGTGCCAGCAGTTCGGGGACAGTCCCCCTTGTCACAGATACGCAGTATTTT
>.|TRBV10-2|.|TRBJ2-2
CASSWRVGDTGELFF
TGCGCCAGCAGTTGGCGGGTGGGGGACACCGGGGAGCTGTTTTTT